This TCR beta chain comes out of a study of T cell responses to AZD1222 COVID-19 vaccine. Study in general: Second-dose timings of about 4 or about 12 weeks were pooled.

This clone was observed a handful of times. There are 13 residues in the CDR3. This table comes from immunoSEQ multiplex PCR, and its TCRdb copy is limited to in-frame clones, with some not included. Here the sample spans about 73,000 clones, approximately 88% being singletons. The specimen was peripheral blood, collected on day 0 of AZD1222 vaccination. The sequence was obtained from an adult in good health. The chain uses TRBV21-1 and TRBJ1-2; no check of the table's D call, TRBD1, against the DNA was made. TRBV21-1 is a listed pseudogene. In DNA form, the CDR3 reads TGTGCCAGGAAGGGACAGTATAACTATGGCTACACCTTC. Residues: CARKGQYNYGYTF.